This is a list of T cell receptor beta chains from one sample in a study of T cell responses to AZD1222 COVID-19 vaccine. Assay used: immunoSEQ multiplex PCR; TCRdb lists only in-frame clones, some missing. This table holds some 110,000 clones, 93% found once. Sample: peripheral blood, taken on day 0 of AZD1222 vaccination. The receptors were gathered from an adult in good health. Each CDR3 is given with its conserved first and last residue. Fields, in order: CDR3 DNA, CDR3 protein, clone size, V gene, D gene, J gene. A D gene is named only where the DNA matches it firmly. The size field is filled for only some rows; it gives once, few, many or a size class.

CDR3nt: TGCGCCAGCAGTCAGTCAGGGTCTTGGAGAAACACCATATATTTT; CDR3aa: CASSQSGSWRNTIYF; abundance: -; v_gene: TRBV5-1; d_gene: -; j_gene: TRBJ1-3
CDR3nt: TGTGCCAGCAGCTCCCTCACCCCGTCAGATACGCAGTATTTT; CDR3aa: CASSSLTPSDTQYF; abundance: -; v_gene: TRBV11-2; d_gene: -; j_gene: TRBJ2-3
CDR3nt: TGTGCCAGCAGCTTGGCGGGCGCGACCTCCTACGAGCAGTACTTC; CDR3aa: CASSLAGATSYEQYF; abundance: -; v_gene: TRBV11-3; d_gene: -; j_gene: TRBJ2-7
CDR3nt: TGTGCCAGCAGCCCAGGGAGCTCCTACGAGCAGTACTTC; CDR3aa: CASSPGSSYEQYF; abundance: -; v_gene: TRBV5-4; d_gene: -; j_gene: TRBJ2-7
CDR3nt: TGTGCCACCAGCAGAGATCGAGGGACGGGACAGCCCCAGCATTTT; CDR3aa: CATSRDRGTGQPQHF; abundance: -; v_gene: TRBV15; d_gene: -; j_gene: TRBJ1-5
CDR3nt: TGTGCCAGCAGTCCTAGGCCGAACACCGGGGAGCTGTTTTTT; CDR3aa: CASSPRPNTGELFF; abundance: -; v_gene: TRBV2; d_gene: -; j_gene: TRBJ2-2
CDR3nt: TGTGCCAGTAGTACCCCGGGACCCCTTGGGAAAGGCTACACCTTC; CDR3aa: CASSTPGPLGKGYTF; abundance: -; v_gene: TRBV19; d_gene: -; j_gene: TRBJ1-2
CDR3nt: TGTGCCAGCAGCCCCCCAGGGACGCGGGGGGAGCAGTACTTC; CDR3aa: CASSPPGTRGEQYF; abundance: -; v_gene: TRBV5-6; d_gene: TRBD2; j_gene: TRBJ2-7
CDR3nt: TGCAGCGTCACGAACCCCCCGGGACAGGACTATGGCTACACCTTC; CDR3aa: CSVTNPPGQDYGYTF; abundance: -; v_gene: TRBV29-1; d_gene: TRBD1; j_gene: TRBJ1-2
CDR3nt: TGCGCCAGCAGCTACCCGGGACAAAACACTGAAGCTTTCTTT; CDR3aa: CASSYPGQNTEAFF; abundance: -; v_gene: TRBV5-1; d_gene: -; j_gene: TRBJ1-1
CDR3nt: TGCAGCGTGCGCCGACTAGCGGGAGTAGATACGCAGTATTTT; CDR3aa: CSVRRLAGVDTQYF; abundance: -; v_gene: TRBV29-1; d_gene: TRBD2; j_gene: TRBJ2-3
CDR3nt: TGTGCCAGCAGACCGGGACAGTGGAGGCATGGCTACACCTTC; CDR3aa: CASRPGQWRHGYTF; abundance: -; v_gene: TRBV27; d_gene: TRBD1; j_gene: TRBJ1-2
CDR3nt: TGTGCCTGGAGTGAGGGGTTTAATTCACCCCTCCACTTT; CDR3aa: CAWSEGFNSPLHF; abundance: -; v_gene: TRBV30; d_gene: -; j_gene: TRBJ1-6
CDR3nt: TGCGCCAGCAGCTTGGAGGGAAACACCATATATTTT; CDR3aa: CASSLEGNTIYF; abundance: -; v_gene: TRBV5-1; d_gene: -; j_gene: TRBJ1-3
CDR3nt: TGTGCCAGCAGCCAAGGTGGGACCCGGGATACGCAGTATTTT; CDR3aa: CASSQGGTRDTQYF; abundance: -; v_gene: TRBV14; d_gene: -; j_gene: TRBJ2-3
CDR3nt: TGTGCCAGTAGTATGGAGGGCGGGGAGCTGTTTTTT; CDR3aa: CASSMEGGELFF; abundance: -; v_gene: TRBV19; d_gene: -; j_gene: TRBJ2-2
CDR3nt: TGCGCCAGCAGCTTTAACACAGGGAAGGGAGAGACCCAGTACTTC; CDR3aa: CASSFNTGKGETQYF; abundance: -; v_gene: TRBV5-1; d_gene: -; j_gene: TRBJ2-5
CDR3nt: TGTACCACCGGGGAGCTGTTTTTT; CDR3aa: CTTGELFF; abundance: -; v_gene: TRBV7-9; d_gene: -; j_gene: TRBJ2-2
CDR3nt: TGTGCCAGCGGGAGTTATAGGCGGGAGGCGGAACATGAGCAGTTCTTC; CDR3aa: CASGSYRREAEHEQFF; abundance: once; v_gene: TRBV7-9; d_gene: TRBD2; j_gene: TRBJ2-1
CDR3nt: TGTGCCAGCAGTCCAGGGACAGGTATTTCCTACGAGCAGTACTTC; CDR3aa: CASSPGTGISYEQYF; abundance: -; v_gene: TRBV27; d_gene: TRBD1; j_gene: TRBJ2-7
CDR3nt: TGTGCCACCAGTGACCCGGGACTCTCGGGAAACACCATATATTTT; CDR3aa: CATSDPGLSGNTIYF; abundance: -; v_gene: TRBV24-1; d_gene: -; j_gene: TRBJ1-3
CDR3nt: TGTGCCAGCAGTCGGGTCGGGGAGGGGCTGGACTTC; CDR3aa: CASSRVGEGLDF; abundance: -; v_gene: TRBV27; d_gene: TRBD2; j_gene: TRBJ2-5
CDR3nt: TGTGCCAGCTCATTCGACAGGGGGAACACCGGGGAGCTGTTTTTT; CDR3aa: CASSFDRGNTGELFF; abundance: -; v_gene: TRBV18; d_gene: TRBD1; j_gene: TRBJ2-2
CDR3nt: TGTGCCAGCAGCCAAGAATTTGGTCGGGAAGCTTTCTTT; CDR3aa: CASSQEFGREAFF; abundance: -; v_gene: TRBV3-1/TRBV3-2; d_gene: -; j_gene: TRBJ1-1
CDR3nt: TGCGCCAGCAGTCAACAGTTCTACACAGATACGCAGTATTTT; CDR3aa: CASSQQFYTDTQYF; abundance: -; v_gene: TRBV23-1; d_gene: -; j_gene: TRBJ2-3
CDR3nt: TGTGCCAGTAGTGTATACAATTCTAACTATGGCTACACCTTC; CDR3aa: CASSVYNSNYGYTF; abundance: -; v_gene: TRBV19; d_gene: -; j_gene: TRBJ1-2
CDR3nt: TGTGCCAGCAGTGAATCCAACAGAAACTATGGCTACACCTTC; CDR3aa: CASSESNRNYGYTF; abundance: -; v_gene: TRBV6-1; d_gene: -; j_gene: TRBJ1-2
CDR3nt: TGTGCCAGCAGCCAGTTGATCAATCCCACAGATACGCAGTATTTT; CDR3aa: CASSQLINPTDTQYF; abundance: -; v_gene: TRBV3-1/TRBV3-2; d_gene: -; j_gene: TRBJ2-3
CDR3nt: TGTGCCAGCAGCCCCCAAGGGGGGACAGGGGGCGGTTCAGATACGCAGTATTTT; CDR3aa: CASSPQGGTGGGSDTQYF; abundance: -; v_gene: TRBV9; d_gene: TRBD1; j_gene: TRBJ2-3
CDR3nt: TGTGCCAGCAGTTACGGGCCAGGTGGGGTGTTTGAAGCTTTCTTT; CDR3aa: CASSYGPGGVFEAFF; abundance: -; v_gene: TRBV28; d_gene: -; j_gene: TRBJ1-1
CDR3nt: TGTGCCAGCAGCCACCCGACAGGGATCTATGGCTACACCTTC; CDR3aa: CASSHPTGIYGYTF; abundance: once; v_gene: TRBV5-4; d_gene: TRBD1; j_gene: TRBJ1-2
CDR3nt: TGTGCCAGCAGCCAAGGGCTAGCGGGAAACAAAGGGCGATACGAGCAGTACTTC; CDR3aa: CASSQGLAGNKGRYEQYF; abundance: once; v_gene: TRBV4-2; d_gene: TRBD2; j_gene: TRBJ2-7